The 7 T cell receptor beta chains in this list originate from one sample, sequenced in a study of blood T cell repertoires in COVID-19. Assay: immunoSEQ multiplex PCR; the TCRdb copy retains only in-frame clones and omits some. Among over 60,000 clones listed, 85% to 90% were seen once. Sequenced material: peripheral blood. All receptors derive from a man aged 65 to 85 with active or convalescent COVID-19.

This clone was picked up a small number of times. The V call is TRBV12-3 or TRBV12-4, the J call TRBJ1-2, with 8 bases aligning to TRBD1. The CDR3 has 13 residues. The trim removed 5 bases at V and 4 bases at J, leaving 3 bases unmatched. The chain's CDR3 is CASSEQGVYGYTF. The DNA of the CDR3 is TGTGCCAGCAGTGAACAGGGGGTCTATGGCTACACCTTC.

The gene calls are TRBV2 and TRBJ2-3; 7 bases are a match to TRBD2. There are 16 residues in the CDR3. CDR1 SNHLY and CDR2 FYNNEI come from the germline V gene. V lost 6 bases to trimming and J lost 0 bases; unmatched junction nucleotides: 9. The CDR3 DNA reads as TGTGCCAGCAGGGCGCCGGGACTACGGAGCACAGATACGCAGTATTTT. Translating gives CASRAPGLRSTDTQYF.

This clone was recorded a few times. The chain combines TRBV6-5 with TRBJ2-5; a weak D match, TRBD1 (5 bases). CDR1 and CDR2 from the germline V gene are MNHEY and SVGAGI. Trimming took 9 bases from V and 4 from J, leaving 18 bases between them. The CDR3 has 14 amino acids. In nucleotides, the CDR3 is TGTGCCAGAAATTGTGATCAGGGCCTAGAGACCCAGTACTTC. Its translation: CARNCDQGLETQYF.

V usage is TRBV7-2 and J usage is TRBJ2-7, with TRBD1 as a possible D gene (6 bases). V lost 3 bases to trimming and J lost 7 bases, with 19 bases between them. From germline, CDR1 is SGHTA and CDR2 FQGNSA. The CDR3 runs 15 residues. The CDR3, as DNA: TGTGCCAGCAGCTTGTCCCGGGCCCACCAGGGGGAGCAGTACTTC. Protein product: CASSLSRAHQGEQYF.

The rearrangement links TRBV19 to TRBJ2-3, with TRBD1 identical over 8 bases. CDR3 length: 14 amino acids. The germline V gene encodes CDR1 LNHDA and CDR2 SQIVND (reference sequence). V was pared by 6 bases and J by 4 bases, with 6 bases of the junction left unmatched. CDR3 in DNA: TGTGCCAGTAGCGGGACAGGAGGCGCAGATACGCAGTATTTT. Its protein product is CASSGTGGADTQYF. The full variable domain, with the rest looked up from reference TRBV19 and TRBJ2-3, is DGGITQSPKYLFRKEGQNVTLSCEQNLNHDAMYWYRQDPGQGLRLIYYSQIVNDFQKGDIAEGYSVSREKKESFPLTVTSAQKNPTAFYLCASSGTGGADTQYFGPGTRLTVL.

This chain joins TRBV14 and TRBJ1-1; 9 nucleotides match TRBD1. The CDR3 consists of 16 residues. V was clipped by 3 bases and J by 11 bases; unmatched bases: 16. CDR1 is SGHDN and CDR2 is FVKESK in the germline V gene. For the CDR3, the DNA is TGTGCCAGCAGCCAGTGGGGACAGGGCAACGGTTTGGAGGCTTTCTTT. Its protein product is CASSQWGQGNGLEAFF.

The chain links TRBV18 to TRBJ1-3, with 7 bases lining up with TRBD1. CDR1 KGHSH and CDR2 LQKENI come from the germline V gene. V was clipped by 0 bases and J by 7 bases; unmatched bases: 6. This CDR3 is built from 15 residues. CDR3 in DNA: TGTGCCAGCTCACCACCGCAGGGGGTCCGGAACACCATATATTTT. Translated, it gives CASSPPQGVRNTIYF.